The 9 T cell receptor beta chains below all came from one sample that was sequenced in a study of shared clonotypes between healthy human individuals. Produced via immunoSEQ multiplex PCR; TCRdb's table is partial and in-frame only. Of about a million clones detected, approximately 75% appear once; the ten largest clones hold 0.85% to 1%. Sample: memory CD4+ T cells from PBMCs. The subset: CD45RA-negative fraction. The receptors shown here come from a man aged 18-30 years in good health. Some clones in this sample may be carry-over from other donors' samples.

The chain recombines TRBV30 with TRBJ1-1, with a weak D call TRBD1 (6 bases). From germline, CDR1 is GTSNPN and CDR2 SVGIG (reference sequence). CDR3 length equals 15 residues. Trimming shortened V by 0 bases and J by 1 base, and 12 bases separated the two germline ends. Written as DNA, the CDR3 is TGTGCCTGGAGTGTACTATGGGGGGCGAACACTGAAGCTTTCTTT. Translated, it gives CAWSVLWGANTEAFF.

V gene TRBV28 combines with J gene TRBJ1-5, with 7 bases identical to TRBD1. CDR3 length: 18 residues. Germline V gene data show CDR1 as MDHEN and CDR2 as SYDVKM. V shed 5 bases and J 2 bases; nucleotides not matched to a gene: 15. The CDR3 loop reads CASSPSGQNPYRNQPQHF. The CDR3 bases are TGTGCCAGCAGTCCCTCGGGACAGAACCCCTATCGCAATCAGCCCCAGCATTTT.

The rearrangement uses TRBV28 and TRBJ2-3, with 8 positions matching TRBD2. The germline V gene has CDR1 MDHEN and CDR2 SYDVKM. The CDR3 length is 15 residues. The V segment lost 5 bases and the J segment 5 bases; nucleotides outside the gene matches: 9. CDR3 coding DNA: TGTGCCAGCAGTCCACTAGCGGACTTGGGAGATACGCAGTATTTT. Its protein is CASSPLADLGDTQYF.

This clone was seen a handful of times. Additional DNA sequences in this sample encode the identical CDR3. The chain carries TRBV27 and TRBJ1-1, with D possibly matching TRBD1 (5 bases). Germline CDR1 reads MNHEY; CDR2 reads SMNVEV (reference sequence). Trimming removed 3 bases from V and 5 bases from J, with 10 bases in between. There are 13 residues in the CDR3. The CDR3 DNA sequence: TGTGCCAGCAGTTTGGCAGGGCGGACTGAAGCTTTCTTT. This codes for CASSLAGRTEAFF.

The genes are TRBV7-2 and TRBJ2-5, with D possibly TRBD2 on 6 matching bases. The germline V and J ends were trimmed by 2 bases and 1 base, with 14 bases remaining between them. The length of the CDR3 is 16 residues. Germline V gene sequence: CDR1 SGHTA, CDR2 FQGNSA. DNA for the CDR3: TGTGCCAGCAGCTTAAAGTGGGCGGGGCCCCAAGAGACCCAGTACTTC. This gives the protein CASSLKWAGPQETQYF.

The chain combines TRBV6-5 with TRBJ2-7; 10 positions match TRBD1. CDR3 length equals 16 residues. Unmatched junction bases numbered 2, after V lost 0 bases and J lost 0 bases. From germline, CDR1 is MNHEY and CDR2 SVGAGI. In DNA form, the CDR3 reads TGTGCCAGCAGTTACTCGACAGGGGGCGGCTCCTACGAGCAGTACTTC. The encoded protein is CASSYSTGGGSYEQYF.

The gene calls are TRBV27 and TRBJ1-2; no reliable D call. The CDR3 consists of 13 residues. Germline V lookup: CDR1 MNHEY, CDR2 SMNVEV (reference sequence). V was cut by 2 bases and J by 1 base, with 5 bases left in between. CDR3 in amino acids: CASSLGDNYGYTF. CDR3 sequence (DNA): TGTGCCAGCAGTTTAGGGGATAACTATGGCTACACCTTC.

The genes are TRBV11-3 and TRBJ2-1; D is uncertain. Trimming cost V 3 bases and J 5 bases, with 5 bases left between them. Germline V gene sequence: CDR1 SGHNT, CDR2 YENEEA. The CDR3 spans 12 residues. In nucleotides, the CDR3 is TGTGCCAGCAGCTTGCAGCACAATGAGCAGTTCTTC. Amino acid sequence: CASSLQHNEQFF.

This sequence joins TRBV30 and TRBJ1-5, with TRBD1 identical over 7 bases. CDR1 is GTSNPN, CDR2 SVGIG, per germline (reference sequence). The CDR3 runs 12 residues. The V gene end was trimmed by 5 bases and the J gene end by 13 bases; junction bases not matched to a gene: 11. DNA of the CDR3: TGTGCCTGGGACGGGGGACAGAGCGTTCAGCATTTT. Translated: CAWDGGQSVQHF. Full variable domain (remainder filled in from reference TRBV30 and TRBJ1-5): SQTIHQWPATLVQPVGSPLSLECTVEGTSNPNLYWYRQAAGRGLQLLFYSVGIGQISSEVPQNLSASRPQDRQFILSSKKLLLSDSGFYLCAWDGGQSVQHFGDGTRLSIL.